These T cell receptor beta chains were read from a single sample in a study of a mutant IDH1 vaccine in newly diagnosed glioma. The table came from immunoSEQ multiplex PCR; TCRdb's copy has only in-frame clones and leaves some out. The sample holds approximately 82,000 clones, approximately 85% seen once. These receptors' antigens are unknown. The sequencing used PBMCs, collected from a glioma patient whose treatment included an IDH1 peptide vaccine. These receptors came from a man aged 30-40 years with glioma. Some clones in this sample may be carry-over from other donors' samples. CDR3s include the opening cysteine and the closing phenylalanine or tryptophan. Each record gives: J gene, V gene, clone size, D gene, CDR3 length, CDR3 protein, CDR3 DNA. D genes are given only for firm matches. Clone size is shown for a subset of rows, as once, few, many or a class of expanded clone.

TRBJ1-1	TRBV15	-	-	16	CATSPRGGGMNTEAFF	TGTGCCACCAGCCCCCGAGGCGGGGGGATGAACACTGAAGCTTTCTTT
TRBJ2-3	TRBV5-1	-	TRBD2	18	CASSFGLAGGGGTDTQYF	TGCGCCAGCAGCTTTGGTCTAGCGGGAGGAGGGGGCACAGATACGCAGTATTTT
TRBJ2-5	TRBV4-3	-	TRBD1	17	CASSQDYSGQGGQTQYF	TGCGCCAGCAGCCAAGATTATTCGGGACAGGGGGGACAGACCCAGTACTTC
TRBJ1-1	TRBV30	-	TRBD1	12	CALTGGDTEAFF	TGTGCCCTGACAGGGGGCGACACTGAAGCTTTCTTT
TRBJ2-7	TRBV28	-	-	11	CASSFSGEQYF	TGTGCCAGCAGTTTCAGCGGCGAGCAGTACTTC
TRBJ1-5	TRBV18	-	TRBD1	16	CASSLGTATSNQPQHF	TGTGCCAGCTCGCTAGGGACAGCCACTAGCAATCAGCCCCAGCATTTT
TRBJ1-1	TRBV19	-	TRBD1	17	CASSPLTISGGRTEAFF	TGTGCCAGTAGTCCCCTCACAATTTCAGGGGGAAGGACTGAAGCTTTCTTT
TRBJ1-5	TRBV19	-	TRBD1	15	CASTAGQGVYQPQHF	TGTGCCAGTACTGCCGGACAGGGGGTATATCAGCCCCAGCATTTT
TRBJ1-1	TRBV13	-	-	12	CASSYRNTEAFF	TGTGCCAGCAGCTACAGGAACACTGAAGCTTTCTTT
TRBJ1-1	TRBV9	-	-	15	CASSVESFANTEAFF	TGTGCCAGCAGCGTAGAATCTTTTGCGAACACTGAAGCTTTCTTT
TRBJ2-7	TRBV12-5	few	-	17	CASGSPPFGRTSYEQYF	TGTGCTAGTGGTTCCCCCCCGTTTGGGCGGACGTCCTACGAGCAGTACTTC
TRBJ1-3	TRBV11-1	-	-	13	CASRQGPGNTIYF	TGTGCCAGCAGACAGGGACCTGGAAACACCATATATTTT
TRBJ1-3	TRBV4-2	-	-	17	CASSQDGIRGDGNTIYF	TGTGCCAGCAGCCAAGACGGAATCAGGGGTGATGGAAACACCATATATTTT
TRBJ1-1	TRBV9	-	TRBD1	15	CASSPSDRANTEAFF	TGTGCCAGCAGCCCGTCGGACAGGGCTAACACTGAAGCTTTCTTT
TRBJ2-3	TRBV27	-	-	17	CASSLSGLIPSTDTQYF	TGTGCCAGCAGTTTATCGGGGCTGATACCTAGCACAGATACGCAGTATTTT
TRBJ1-4	TRBV7-8	-	-	15	CASSSDPRPDEKLFF	TGTGCCAGCAGCTCCGATCCTAGACCGGATGAAAAACTGTTTTTT
TRBJ2-7	TRBV7-9	-	-	14	CASSPPRGPYEQYF	TGTGCCAGCAGCCCCCCTAGGGGCCCCTACGAGCAGTACTTC
TRBJ2-3	TRBV10-3	-	-	15	CAIQGNPGETDTQYF	TGTGCCATACAAGGGAATCCGGGAGAGACAGATACGCAGTATTTT
TRBJ1-2	TRBV28	-	TRBD1	13	CASSSQGVGGYTF	TGTGCCAGCAGTTCACAGGGGGTTGGTGGCTACACCTTC
TRBJ2-1	TRBV7-9	-	-	16	CASRPAASPSYNEQFF	TGTGCCAGCAGACCGGCGGCCAGTCCCTCCTACAATGAGCAGTTCTTC
TRBJ1-1	TRBV19	-	-	14	CASRDPGLNTEAFF	TGTGCCAGTAGAGATCCAGGGTTGAACACTGAAGCTTTCTTT
TRBJ2-4	TRBV27	-	-	11	CASSPGGIQYF	TGTGCCAGCAGCCCCGGAGGCATTCAGTACTTC
TRBJ2-1	TRBV28	-	TRBD2	14	CASSSTSDLNEQFF	TGTGCCAGCAGTTCGACTAGCGACCTAAATGAGCAGTTCTTC
TRBJ1-3	TRBV15	-	-	16	CATSRDRGASGNTIYF	TGTGCCACCAGCAGAGATAGGGGAGCCTCTGGAAACACCATATATTTT
TRBJ1-5	TRBV21-1	-	-	15	CASSKDTSSNQPQHF	TGTGCCAGCAGCAAAGATACGTCTAGCAATCAGCCCCAGCATTTT
TRBJ2-1	TRBV2	-	-	14	CASVQDSNYNEQFF	TGTGCCAGCGTCCAAGACAGCAATTACAATGAGCAGTTCTTC
TRBJ2-7	TRBV5-1	-	-	16	CASSLKLARSSYEQYF	TGCGCCAGCAGCTTGAAACTTGCACGGTCTTCCTACGAGCAGTACTTC
TRBJ2-2	TRBV28	-	TRBD1	14	CAIPSTGWTGELFF	TGTGCCATTCCTTCGACAGGGTGGACCGGGGAGCTGTTTTTT
TRBJ2-1	TRBV2	-	TRBD2	18	CASSPGTSGRSSYNEQFF	TGTGCCAGCAGCCCCGGGACTAGCGGGAGGAGCTCCTACAATGAGCAGTTCTTC
TRBJ1-2	TRBV19	-	-	15	CASNNQGTSNYGYTF	TGTGCCAGTAACAATCAGGGGACATCTAACTATGGCTACACCTTC
TRBJ2-5	TRBV21-1	-	-	15	CASSQTRQGCETQYF	TGTGCCAGCAGCCAAACGCGACAGGGTTGCGAGACCCAGTACTTC
TRBJ2-1	TRBV6-6	-	TRBD1	16	CASSLNRGPSYNEQFF	TGTGCCAGCAGTTTAAACAGGGGGCCCTCCTACAATGAGCAGTTCTTC
TRBJ2-1	TRBV2	-	-	12	CASRVQWDEQFF	TGTGCCAGCAGGGTCCAGTGGGATGAGCAGTTCTTC
TRBJ1-6	TRBV5-5	once	-	16	CASSLFGEVNHSPLHF	TGTGCCAGCAGCTTGTTCGGGGAAGTCAATCATTCACCCCTCCACTTT
TRBJ1-2	TRBV11-2	once	-	15	CASSLLTSQGVGYTF	TGTGCCAGCAGCTTGCTTACCTCGCAAGGAGTTGGCTACACCTTC
TRBJ2-7	TRBV29-1	-	-	14	CSVKRDTSDYEQYF	TGCAGCGTTAAGCGGGACACATCCGACTACGAGCAGTACTTC
TRBJ2-1	TRBV2	-	-	15	CASSVRRLVIYEQFF	TGTGCCAGCAGTGTAAGGCGACTAGTGATTTATGAGCAGTTCTTC
TRBJ2-7	TRBV12-1	-	-	10	CAGSDYEQYF	TGTGCCGGCTCAGATTACGAGCAGTACTTC
TRBJ1-4	TRBV29-1	-	TRBD1	13	CSVDLTGSQKLFF	TGCAGCGTTGATCTGACAGGGAGTCAAAAACTGTTTTTT
TRBJ1-4	TRBV6-6	-	-	16	CASSLSGRIYNEKLFF	TGTGCCAGCAGTCTTTCCGGACGGATCTATAATGAAAAACTGTTTTTT
TRBJ1-3	TRBV4-1	once	TRBD1	16	CASSQSTGVLGNTIYF	TGCGCCAGCAGCCAGTCAACAGGGGTACTCGGAAACACCATATATTTT
TRBJ2-7	TRBV15	-	TRBD2	17	CATSRDGLAGGGHEQYF	TGTGCCACCAGCAGAGATGGGCTAGCGGGAGGCGGCCACGAGCAGTACTTC
TRBJ2-1	TRBV5-8	-	-	17	CASSLDGGVSSYNEQFF	TGTGCCAGCAGCTTGGATGGCGGGGTCAGCTCCTACAATGAGCAGTTCTTC
TRBJ2-1	TRBV18	once	-	14	CASSLFGTYNEQFF	TGTGCCAGCTCGCTTTTCGGGACATACAATGAGCAGTTCTTC
TRBJ2-5	TRBV2	-	TRBD2	15	CASSDLAGGGETQYF	TGTGCCAGCAGCGACCTAGCGGGGGGAGGGGAGACCCAGTACTTC
TRBJ2-7	TRBV2	-	-	14	CASTRELGNYEQYF	TGTGCCAGCACCAGGGAATTAGGTAATTACGAGCAGTACTTC
TRBJ2-5	TRBV4-2	-	-	16	CASSQRTGSNQETQYF	TGTGCCAGCAGCCAGAGGACGGGGAGTAACCAAGAGACCCAGTACTTC
TRBJ1-2	TRBV7-2	-	TRBD1	14	CASSLENRGNGYTF	TGTGCCAGCAGCTTAGAAAACAGGGGTAATGGCTACACCTTC
TRBJ1-5	TRBV2	once	TRBD1	15	CASRGTGASNQPQHF	TGTGCCAGCAGGGGGACAGGGGCTAGCAATCAGCCCCAGCATTTT
TRBJ1-4	TRBV10-2	-	-	15	CASSESSPGREKLFF	TGCGCCAGCAGTGAGTCGTCGCCAGGGAGGGAAAAACTGTTTTTT
TRBJ1-2	TRBV28	-	-	15	CASSLAGRPSYGYTF	TGTGCCAGCAGTCTAGCCGGACGGCCATCCTATGGCTACACCTTC
TRBJ1-4	TRBV5-5	-	-	15	CASSLGARYNEKLFF	TGTGCCAGCAGCTTGGGTGCCAGATATAATGAAAAACTGTTTTTT
TRBJ2-6	TRBV29-1	-	TRBD1	15	CSVRTGLIGANVLTF	TGCAGCGTTCGGACAGGGCTCATTGGGGCCAACGTCCTGACTTTC
TRBJ2-5	TRBV5-1	-	TRBD2	14	CASSLSSGIETQYF	TGCGCCAGCAGCTTGTCTAGCGGGATAGAGACCCAGTACTTC